The 20 T cell receptor beta chains below were found in one sample sequenced in a study of shared clonotypes between healthy human individuals. Sequenced by immunoSEQ multiplex PCR; TCRdb stores in-frame clones only, minus some. This sample has fewer than 2.5 million clones, with roughly 93% found just once. Sample: naive CD4+ T cells from PBMCs. Subset meaning: CD45RA+ positively selected. The receptors derive from a man between 18 and 29 years old in good health. Some clones in this sample may be carry-over from other donors' samples.

This chain links TRBV29-1 with TRBJ1-2; 7 bases line up with TRBD1. The germline CDR1 and CDR2 sequences are SQVTM and ANQGSEA. CDR3 length equals 14 residues. Trimming at V came to 6 bases and at J to 5 bases, leaving 12 bases not matched to a gene. The CDR3 here is CSVGDMGQPYGYTF. CDR3 nucleotide sequence: TGCAGCGTCGGGGATATGGGACAGCCATATGGCTACACCTTC.

This chain uses TRBV28 with TRBJ2-5; TRBD1 or TRBD2 may be the D gene (5 bases each). This CDR3 comprises 14 residues. V was trimmed by 3 bases and J by 1 base, leaving 9 bases between them. Looked up from germline, CDR1 is MDHEN and CDR2 is SYDVKM. In nucleotides, the CDR3 is TGTGCCAGCAGTTTCGGGACCACCCAAGAGACCCAGTACTTC. Translated: CASSFGTTQETQYF. The full variable domain, its missing parts supplied by reference TRBV28 and TRBJ2-5, is DVKVTQSSRYLVKRTGEKVFLECVQDMDHENMFWYRQDPGLGLRLIYFSYDVKMKEKGDIPEGYSVSREKKERFSLILESASTNQTSMYLCASSFGTTQETQYFGPGTRLLVL.

The chain uses TRBV5-1 and TRBJ2-1; the D gene is possibly TRBD2 (6 bases). Trimming left V 4 bases short and J 0 bases short, with 14 bases between. This CDR3 region has 16 residues. Germline-derived CDR1 and CDR2 are SGHRS and YFSETQ. This CDR3 is CASSAGPSASYNEQFF. CDR3 nucleotide sequence: TGCGCCAGCAGCGCAGGACCTAGCGCCTCCTACAATGAGCAGTTCTTC. The full variable domain, with the rest looked up from reference TRBV5-1 and TRBJ2-1, is KAGVTQTPRYLIKTRGQQVTLSCSPISGHRSVSWYQQTPGQGLQFLFEYFSETQRNKGNFPGRFSGRQFSNSRSEMNVSTLELGDSALYLCASSAGPSASYNEQFFGPGTRLTVL.

This chain connects TRBV15 to TRBJ1-2; 7 bases are a match to TRBD1. Germline V gives CDR1 LNHNV, CDR2 YYDKDF (reference sequence). The CDR3 has 15 amino acids. J gave up 6 bases and V 0 bases, and 7 bases lay outside the gene matches. CDR3 bases: TGTGCCACCAGCAGAGATTTCGACAGGGCGGATGGCTACACCTTC. Protein: CATSRDFDRADGYTF.

This chain uses TRBV7-6 with TRBJ1-4; 10 nucleotides align to TRBD1. Germline V lookup: CDR1 SGHVS, CDR2 FNYEAQ. V lost 1 base to trimming and J lost 7 bases; unmatched junction nucleotides: 6. The CDR3 length is 16 residues. The CDR3 region has the DNA TGTGCCAGCAGCTTAGGGGGCCGGGACAGGGGTGAAAAACTGTTTTTT. This gives the protein CASSLGGRDRGEKLFF.

Here the CDR3 reads CASSVGTSGTYQETQYF. As DNA, the CDR3 is TGTGCCAGCAGCGTAGGTACTAGCGGGACCTACCAAGAGACCCAGTACTTC. This sequence joins TRBV9 and TRBJ2-5; 10 positions agree with TRBD2. CDR3 length: 17 residues. CDR1 is SGDLS and CDR2 is YYNGEE in the germline V gene. V lost 0 bases to trimming and J lost 0 bases; unmatched junction nucleotides: 5.

The chain links TRBV2 to TRBJ2-1; D is uncertain. Germline CDR1 SNHLY, CDR2 FYNNEI. The CDR3 runs to 11 residues. The V and J ends lost 4 bases and 9 bases respectively, with 7 bases between them. CDR3 nucleotide sequence: TGTGCCAGCAGTGTGGGGATTGAGCAGTTCTTC. This codes for CASSVGIEQFF.

This clone was seen just once. The gene calls are TRBV29-1 and TRBJ1-1; D is possibly TRBD1 (5 bases). Germline CDR1 SQVTM, CDR2 ANQGSEA. Deletions cut 4 bases from V and 1 base from J, with 19 bases between. The CDR3 has 16 amino acids. The CDR3 here is CSVVGGEGGSNTEAFF. CDR3 sequence (DNA): TGCAGCGTTGTGGGGGGGGAGGGCGGCTCGAACACTGAAGCTTTCTTT.

As for this clone: Other nucleotide sequences from this sample produce the same CDR3. The chain employs TRBV28 and TRBJ2-7, with 10 bases fitting TRBD2. Germline V gene data show CDR1 as MDHEN and CDR2 as SYDVKM. Trimming took 5 bases from V and 1 from J; bases not matched to a gene: 2. CDR3 length equals 14 residues. CDR3 protein: CASSRLAGSYEQYF. CDR3 DNA sequence: TGTGCCAGCAGTCGACTAGCGGGTTCCTACGAGCAGTACTTC.

This clone appeared a few times. The chain employs TRBV15 and TRBJ2-5; TRBD2 agrees at 8 bases. The CDR3 length is 15 residues. Germline trimming cut 0 bases from V and 5 bases from J; bases unmatched to any gene: 5. Germline loops: CDR1 LNHNV, CDR2 YYDKDF (reference sequence). The CDR3 loop is CATSRDHLAGETQYF. The CDR3 region has the DNA TGTGCCACCAGCAGAGATCATCTAGCGGGCGAGACCCAGTACTTC.

The chain recombines TRBV10-3 with TRBJ1-4; TRBD1 might be the D (6 bases). Germline CDR1 reads ENHRY; CDR2 reads SYGVKD. This CDR3 is built from 14 residues. V was clipped by 5 bases and J by 8 bases, with 15 bases between them. In DNA, the CDR3 is TGTGCCATCAGTTCTACAGGGCTAGGCGAAAAACTGTTTTTT. This encodes CAISSTGLGEKLFF.

CDR3 protein: CASSLRDGTTDTQYF. DNA of the CDR3: TGTGCCAGCAGCTTACGAGACGGGACCACAGATACGCAGTATTTT. The chain has TRBV7-3 and TRBJ2-3; either TRBD1 or TRBD2 may supply D (5 bases each). This CDR3 is 15 amino acids long. Germline loops: CDR1 SGHTA, CDR2 FQGTGA. V was clipped by 2 bases and J by 2 bases, with 11 bases between them.

The gene calls are TRBV6-1 and TRBJ1-2; D gene uncertain. The CDR3 covers 12 residues. The germline V and J ends were trimmed by 4 bases and 5 bases, with 8 bases remaining between them. Germline V gene sequence: CDR1 MNHNS, CDR2 SASEGT. The CDR3 DNA is TGTGCCAGCAGTGTAGGGCAGTATGGCTACACCTTC. Translation: CASSVGQYGYTF.

This chain uses TRBV27 with TRBJ2-7; TRBD1 matches at 11 bases. The J segment lost 6 bases and the V segment lost 7 bases, leaving 5 bases of the junction unmatched. Looked up from germline, CDR1 is MNHEY and CDR2 is SMNVEV (reference sequence). CDR3 length: 13 amino acids. The CDR3 region has the DNA TGTGCCAGCATCCCCGGGACAGGGGGCGAGCAGTACTTC. Its translation: CASIPGTGGEQYF.

The chain carries TRBV5-5 and TRBJ1-2; no firm D call. Per germline, CDR1 SGHKS and CDR2 YYEKEE (reference sequence). The CDR3 sequence is 14 residues long. Trimming took off 4 bases at V and 5 bases at J, with 15 bases between the two ends. The CDR3 bases are TGTGCCAGCAGCCCTTGGGCCGAGTCTTATGGCTACACCTTC. It specifies CASSPWAESYGYTF.

The genes are TRBV28 and TRBJ1-5; D remains ambiguous. Germline V gene sequence: CDR1 MDHEN, CDR2 SYDVKM. The CDR3 length is 14 residues. V was pared by 4 bases and J by 2 bases, with 9 bases between. The CDR3 spells CASSSGPGNQPQHF. The CDR3 bases are TGTGCCAGCAGTTCCGGGCCTGGCAATCAGCCCCAGCATTTT.

The chain uses TRBV28 and TRBJ2-2, with TRBD2 matching over 7 bases. Germline trimming cut 7 bases from V and 2 bases from J; bases unmatched to any gene: 7. The CDR3 is made up of 15 amino acids. Looked up from germline, CDR1 is MDHEN and CDR2 is SYDVKM. CDR3 loop: CASKNWDYNTGELFF. In DNA, the CDR3 is TGTGCCAGCAAAAATTGGGACTATAACACCGGGGAGCTGTTTTTT.

This clone was counted a single time. The gene calls are TRBV7-2 and TRBJ1-2; possible D gene TRBD1, 5 bases. The CDR3 runs 17 residues. In germline, CDR1 is SGHTA, CDR2 FQGNSA. Trimming took off 0 bases at V and 3 bases at J, with 17 bases between the two ends. The CDR3 spells CASSLAVGGREDYGYTF. The CDR3 DNA is TGTGCCAGCAGCTTAGCGGTAGGCGGCAGGGAGGACTATGGCTACACCTTC.

This clone was seen just once. The chain links TRBV28 to TRBJ1-2; the match to TRBD1 covers 7 bases. Germline trimming cut 7 bases from V and 5 bases from J; bases unmatched to any gene: 10. CDR1 and CDR2 from the germline V gene are MDHEN and SYDVKM. The CDR3 totals 14 residues. As DNA, the CDR3 is TGTGCCAGCACAAAAACAGGGGTCTCTTATGGCTACACCTTC. Amino acids: CASTKTGVSYGYTF.

The V call is TRBV5-1, the J call TRBJ1-4; D possibly corresponds to TRBD1 (5 bases). V was clipped by 0 bases and J by 4 bases, with 10 bases between them. This CDR3 has 15 amino acids. The V gene's germline CDR1 is SGHRS and CDR2 YFSETQ. The CDR3 protein is CASSLEGNVNEKLFF. The CDR3 DNA reads TGCGCCAGCAGCTTGGAGGGGAACGTTAATGAAAAACTGTTTTTT.